This TCR beta chain was documented in a study of T cell repertoires in cytomegalovirus infection. Findings and limits, study-wide: In two of eight donors, the top clonotype was HLA-C-restricted CMV-specific.

MiXCR, run by TCRdb on the reads, gives a single entry per CDR3 protein. The table shows about 120,000 distinct CDR3 sequences, with around 31% occurring only once. Turning to this clonotype: The antigen remains unidentified.

V gave up 4 bases and J gave up 5 bases; unmatched junction bases: 8. The CDR3 runs to 17 residues. The germline V gene encodes CDR1 MGHRA and CDR2 YSYEKL. This clonotype originated in a human donor in good health (CMV status not recorded). Some clones in this sample may be carry-over from other donors' samples. The genes are TRBV4-1 and TRBJ2-3; 14 bases fit TRBD2. This sample comprised CD8+ T cells from cultured PBMCs, obtained from culture after CMV antigen stimulation. The CDR3 DNA reads as TGCGCCAGCAGCCTACCGGGACTAGCGGGGGTTAAAGATACGCAGTATTTT. Translated: CASSLPGLAGVKDTQYF.